Listed here are 13 T cell receptor beta chains from one sample, sequenced in a study of T cell repertoires in cytomegalovirus infection. No antigens are known for them. TCRdb re-analysed the reads in MiXCR, keeping a single row per CDR3 protein. Among about 55,000 distinct CDR3 sequences listed, around 18% were seen once. The sequencing used CD8+ T cells from cultured PBMCs, collected from culture after CMV antigen stimulation. The source of these receptors is a human donor in good health (CMV status not recorded). Some clones in this sample may be carry-over from other donors' samples.

The table lists this clonotype with a few counts. The DNA of the CDR3 is TGTGCCAGCAGCTTAGGACAGGGGGAGACCCAGTACTTC. Translation gives CASSLGQGETQYF. The V and J genes are TRBV11-2 and TRBJ2-5; TRBD1 matches at 8 bases. Losses at the gene ends were 1 base for V and 5 bases for J; bases not matched to a gene: 0. Germline CDR1 reads SGHAT; CDR2 reads FQNNGV. CDR3 length equals 13 residues.

This chain links TRBV5-4 with TRBJ1-3; 7 nucleotides match TRBD1. Germline V CDR1 and CDR2: SGHNT, YYREEE (reference sequence). Germline trimming cut 3 bases from V and 0 bases from J; bases unmatched to any gene: 3. This CDR3 has 15 residues. This chain's CDR3 is CASSSRQGSGNTIYF. In nucleotides, the CDR3 is TGTGCCAGCAGCTCTCGACAGGGCTCTGGAAACACCATATATTTT.

The V call is TRBV7-9, the J call TRBJ2-3; 13 positions agree with TRBD2. CDR3 length: 18 amino acids. V lost 5 bases to trimming and J lost 0 bases; unmatched junction nucleotides: 8. Germline loops: CDR1 SEHNR, CDR2 FQNEAQ (reference sequence). CDR3 bases: TGTGCCAGCAGCCCCCCTCGGACTAGCGGGGGTAGCACAGATACGCAGTATTTT. Protein: CASSPPRTSGGSTDTQYF.

V usage is TRBV10-3 and J usage is TRBJ2-3; the D gene could be TRBD1 or TRBD2 (5 bases each). Trimming left V 4 bases short and J 1 base short, with 12 bases between. The CDR3 sequence is 15 residues long. Germline V gene data show CDR1 as ENHRY and CDR2 as SYGVKD. CDR3 residues: CAISVRGEGTDTQYF. In nucleotides, the CDR3 is TGTGCCATCAGTGTGAGGGGAGAAGGCACAGATACGCAGTATTTT.

This clonotype was picked up a small number of times. The chain's CDR3 is CASSHPDRGDYGYTF. In DNA form, the CDR3 reads TGTGCCAGCAGCCATCCGGACAGGGGAGACTATGGCTACACCTTC. The chain joins TRBV4-2 to TRBJ1-2; TRBD1 matches at 9 bases. After removal of 3 bases from V and 3 bases from J, the junction contained 5 bases not matched to a gene. Germline V gene lookup returns CDR1 LGHNA and CDR2 YNFKEQ. The CDR3 is 15 residues long.

This clonotype was seen more than once but under ten times. The chain carries TRBV12-3 or TRBV12-4 and TRBJ1-1, with D perhaps matching TRBD1 (6 bases). The CDR3 is made up of 12 amino acids. The ends were cut back, 5 bases at V and 4 bases at J, with 8 bases in the middle. CDR3 bases: TGTGCCAGCAGTCCGACAGGCACTGAAGCTTTCTTT. Its protein is CASSPTGTEAFF.

This chain joins TRBV6-1 and TRBJ2-7, with 9 bases lining up with TRBD1. The CDR3 length is 13 residues. V gave up 7 bases and J gave up 5 bases; unmatched junction bases: 6. Germline V lookup: CDR1 MNHNS, CDR2 SASEGT. The CDR3 nucleotides are TGTGCCAGCACAGGGACAGGGACCCACGAGCAGTACTTC. This codes for CASTGTGTHEQYF.

This clonotype appeared many times. The chain has TRBV7-8 and TRBJ2-1; D perhaps matches TRBD1 (6 bases). Per the germline V gene, CDR1 is SGHVS and CDR2 is FQNEAQ. V was clipped by 1 base and J by 8 bases, with 12 bases between them. This CDR3 is 14 amino acids long. The DNA of the CDR3 is TGTGCCAGCAGCTTAGGCAGGGGAAAGGATGAGCAGTTCTTC. It codes for CASSLGRGKDEQFF.

The V gene is TRBV20-1, the J gene TRBJ2-5, with 7 positions matching TRBD1. The length of the CDR3 is 17 residues. The germline V gene encodes CDR1 DFQATT and CDR2 SNEGSKA (reference sequence). The junction had 16 bases not matched to a gene; V was cut back by 3 bases and J by 3 bases. The CDR3 loop reads CSASPYKTGTEEETQYF. The DNA of the CDR3 is TGCAGTGCTAGCCCATACAAAACCGGGACAGAAGAAGAGACCCAGTACTTC.

This clonotype came up a few times. The chain is built from TRBV7-2 and TRBJ2-3; maybe TRBD1 (6 bases). CDR3 length: 15 residues. The V end was cut by 3 bases, the J end by 3 bases, with 13 bases between. Germline V lookup: CDR1 SGHTA, CDR2 FQGNSA. CDR3 DNA: TGTGCCAGCAGCTTTCTGGGCAGGGGAACAGATACGCAGTATTTT. Its protein product is CASSFLGRGTDTQYF.

The J gene is TRBJ2-7, the V gene TRBV9; 10 bases align to TRBD1. The CDR3 has 15 amino acids. V shed 4 bases and J 4 bases; nucleotides not matched to a gene: 8. Germline V gene sequence: CDR1 SGDLS, CDR2 YYNGEE. The CDR3 region is CASSPGTGERYEQYF. The CDR3 coding sequence is TGTGCCAGCAGCCCCGGGACAGGGGAGAGGTACGAGCAGTACTTC. Full variable domain (rest looked up from reference TRBV9 and TRBJ2-7): DSGVTQTPKHLITATGQRVTLRCSPRSGDLSVYWYQQSLDQGLQFLIQYYNGEERAKGNILERFSAQQFPDLHSELNLSSLELGDSALYFCASSPGTGERYEQYFGPGTRLTVT.

This clonotype was observed a handful of times. This chain uses TRBV7-2 with TRBJ2-7; a weak D match, TRBD1 (5 bases). Per germline, CDR1 SGHTA and CDR2 FQGNSA. This CDR3 region has 13 residues. Trimming took off 2 bases at V and 2 bases at J, with 7 bases between the two ends. CDR3 amino acids: CASSLQGPYEQYF. The DNA of the CDR3 is TGTGCCAGCAGCTTACAGGGCCCCTACGAGCAGTACTTC.

This clonotype was picked up a small number of times. The CDR3: CASSLAGRTDTQYF. CDR3 nucleotide sequence: TGTGCCAGCAGCTTAGCCGGGCGCACAGATACGCAGTATTTT. V and J are TRBV7-2 and TRBJ2-3; D gene ambiguous. The CDR3 has 14 residues. Trimming cost V 0 bases and J 1 base, with 5 bases left between them. Looked up from germline, CDR1 is SGHTA and CDR2 is FQGNSA.